The T cell receptor beta chain under discussion was sequenced for a study of OX40 agonist ivuxolimab in advanced cancers. Looking at the study overall: A partial response was reached by three patients: one with hepatocellular carcinoma and two with cutaneous melanoma.

CDR3 length: 19 residues. Germline V gives CDR1 GTSNPN, CDR2 SVGIG (reference sequence). V was cut by 1 base and J by 2 bases, with 21 bases left in between. General study results and limits: Low normalized T-cell clonal expansion also characterized some of the nonresponders.

Autoimmune disease history or systemic immunosuppression led to patient exclusion. The timepoints at which blood was sampled were baseline, cycle 4 day 1, and cycle 7 day 1. Method: immunoSEQ multiplex PCR; TCRdb's copy keeps in-frame clones and lacks some. The repertoire has 65,000 to 90,000 clones, just over 85% of them found once; the top ten carry about 0.8%. As concerns this clone: The target antigen is unknown.

This TCR was recovered from an adult with an advanced solid tumor such as melanoma, head and neck, liver or kidney cancer. The V gene is TRBV30, the J gene TRBJ2-6; tentative D call: TRBD1 (6 bases). The input for sequencing was CD4+ or CD8+ T cells sorted from blood, taken in a trial of the OX40 agonist ivuxolimab. The CDR3 nucleotides read TGTGCCTGGAGTGAACGAATGGGACACTTAAGTACTGGGGCCAACGTCCTGACTTTC. It is translated as CAWSERMGHLSTGANVLTF.